Shown below are 15 T cell receptor beta chains from a single sample sequenced in a study of spatial heterogeneity in lung cancer. TCRdb fed the 5' RACE reads into MiXCR, producing one record per CDR3 protein. The sample shows approximately 81,000 distinct CDR3 sequences, roughly 13% of them seen only once. The time point here: sample taken at primary tumor resection. Frozen PBMC, nontumor lung or tumor provided whole RNA, which was sequenced unsorted. Source: PBMCs, taken at surgery. The receptors were gathered from a male donor with early-stage non-small cell lung cancer.

In its sample, this clonotype was seen a few times. This chain uses TRBV29-1 with TRBJ1-1, with 7 bases aligning to TRBD1. Germline V gives CDR1 SQVTM, CDR2 ANQGSEA. This CDR3 has 14 residues. Unmatched junction bases numbered 8, after V lost 6 bases and J lost 1 base. CDR3 residues: CSVLPRGRNTEAFF. CDR3 coding DNA: TGCAGCGTCCTACCCAGGGGGAGGAACACTGAAGCTTTCTTT.

CDR3 sequence: CSATSGGIQETQYF. CDR3 DNA: TGCAGTGCTACCAGCGGGGGGATCCAAGAGACCCAGTACTTC. This chain connects TRBV20-1 to TRBJ2-5, with 9 bases identical to TRBD2. V dropped 4 bases and J dropped 1; count of bases not matched to a gene: 4. The CDR3 loop spans 14 amino acids. CDR1 and CDR2 from the germline V gene are DFQATT and SNEGSKA (reference sequence).

V is TRBV10-3 and J is TRBJ1-6, with 7 bases identical to TRBD1. This CDR3 has 15 amino acids. CDR1 and CDR2 (germline): ENHRY, SYGVKD. V dropped 3 bases and J dropped 7; count of bases not matched to a gene: 6. The CDR3 here is CAISDRQGVNSPLHF. The CDR3 DNA follows: TGTGCCATCAGTGATCGACAGGGAGTGAATTCACCCCTCCACTTT.

The chain employs TRBV7-9 and TRBJ2-3, with D hard to call. Germline CDR1 is SEHNR and CDR2 is FQNEAQ (reference sequence). Trimming shortened V by 2 bases and J by 2 bases, and 2 bases separated the two germline ends. The CDR3 extends over 12 amino acids. This CDR3 is CASSLITDTQYF. CDR3 nucleotide sequence: TGTGCCAGCAGCTTAATCACAGATACGCAGTATTTT.

This clonotype was counted a few times. This chain connects TRBV5-1 to TRBJ1-3; no definite D call. V was trimmed by 6 bases and J by 0 bases, leaving 16 bases between them. The CDR3 has 16 amino acids. CDR1 and CDR2 from the germline V gene are SGHRS and YFSETQ. CDR3 in amino acids: CASTDNGISSGNTIYF. The CDR3 nucleotides are TGCGCCAGCACGGATAACGGAATTTCCTCTGGAAACACCATATATTTT.

V and J are TRBV20-1 and TRBJ1-1; no firm D call. The CDR3 covers 14 residues. Germline CDR1 reads DFQATT; CDR2 reads SNEGSKA (reference sequence). V lost 5 bases and J 5 bases, leaving 18 bases between the germline ends. The CDR3 DNA follows: TGCAGTGCTCCTGAAGAAGGACTGTGGACTGAAGCTTTCTTT. Translation: CSAPEEGLWTEAFF.

In its sample, this clonotype was seen a few times. The V and J genes are TRBV2 and TRBJ2-1; D is tentatively TRBD1 or TRBD2 (5 bases each). The V end lost 10 bases, the J end lost 7 bases, and 20 bases lay between the germline ends. The CDR3 contains 14 residues. CDR1 and CDR2 from the germline V gene are SNHLY and FYNNEI. The DNA for the CDR3 is TGTGCCACCACGGGACCAACCTTCCCGAATGAGCAGTTCTTC. Protein sequence: CATTGPTFPNEQFF.

A few counts support this clonotype. This chain uses TRBV5-1 with TRBJ2-7, with TRBD2 identical over 9 bases. The V gene end was trimmed by 4 bases and the J gene end by 1 base; junction bases not matched to a gene: 9. The CDR3 loop spans 16 amino acids. CDR1 is SGHRS, CDR2 YFSETQ, per germline. CDR3 in DNA: TGCGCCAGCAGCCTGACCCCGACTAGCGGTTCCTACGAGCAGTACTTC. This translates into CASSLTPTSGSYEQYF.

The chain uses TRBV10-3 and TRBJ1-3; 7 bases match TRBD1. Per germline, CDR1 ENHRY and CDR2 SYGVKD. The trim removed 5 bases at V and 0 bases at J, leaving 7 bases unmatched. The CDR3 sequence is 16 residues long. In nucleotides, the CDR3 is TGTGCCATCAGTCCGGTCCGGGACAGCTCTGGAAACACCATATATTTT. Its protein is CAISPVRDSSGNTIYF.

CDR3 in DNA: TGTGCCAGCAGCTTGGGGGGACTAGCGGCCAACACCGGGGAGCTGTTTTTT. This codes for CASSLGGLAANTGELFF. The gene calls are TRBV5-6 and TRBJ2-2; TRBD2 aligns across 11 bases. The CDR3 is 17 residues long. The V gene's germline CDR1 is SGHDT and CDR2 YYEEEE. V lost 0 bases, J lost 2 bases, and 3 bases stayed unmatched.

V gene TRBV7-9 combines with J gene TRBJ2-5; TRBD1 aligns across 10 bases. V lost 5 bases to trimming and J lost 5 bases; unmatched junction nucleotides: 14. Looked up from germline, CDR1 is SEHNR and CDR2 is FQNEAQ (reference sequence). CDR3 length: 17 amino acids. This CDR3 is CASSTRDRGLVGETQYF. The CDR3 nucleotides are TGTGCCAGCAGCACCCGGGACAGGGGTTTGGTTGGGGAGACCCAGTACTTC.

This clonotype was found a few times. The chain carries TRBV18 and TRBJ2-7, with a tentative D call TRBD1 (5 bases). The CDR3 extends over 15 amino acids. Trimming left V 0 bases short and J 2 bases short, with 11 bases between. Germline CDR1 KGHSH, CDR2 LQKENI. The CDR3, as DNA: TGTGCCAGCTCACCACCTTCTGACAGACCCTACGAGCAGTACTTC. This translates into CASSPPSDRPYEQYF.

V and J are TRBV19 and TRBJ2-3, with TRBD1 identical over 7 bases. Germline V gene data show CDR1 as LNHDA and CDR2 as SQIVND (reference sequence). There are 16 residues in the CDR3. Trimming removed 5 bases from V and 0 bases from J; junction bases left unmatched: 8. Here the CDR3 reads CASSGDSHPSTDTQYF. The CDR3, as DNA: TGTGCCAGTAGTGGGGACAGTCACCCTAGCACAGATACGCAGTATTTT.

V gene TRBV11-2 combines with J gene TRBJ2-1, with 15 positions matching TRBD2. The CDR3 is 14 residues long. J lost 15 bases, V lost 4 bases, and 7 bases had no gene match. Germline CDR1 SGHAT, CDR2 FQNNGV. This chain's CDR3 is CASSSGLAGGQRFF. CDR3 DNA: TGTGCCAGCAGCTCGGGACTAGCGGGGGGCCAACGGTTCTTC.

The chain is built from TRBV7-3 and TRBJ2-1; TRBD1 or TRBD2 may be the D gene (5 bases each). The germline V gene has CDR1 SGHTA and CDR2 FQGTGA. Trimming took 2 bases from V and 1 from J, leaving 9 bases between them. CDR3 size: 15 residues. The CDR3 spells CASSLQGASYNEQFF. DNA of the CDR3: TGTGCCAGCAGCTTACAGGGAGCGTCCTACAATGAGCAGTTCTTC.